The 30 T cell receptor beta chains below all came from one sample that was sequenced in a study of blood T cells in healthy people across ages. With a J-beta primer mix and a sample-barcoded 5' primer, a second PCR ran about 7 to 12 cycles. TCRdb analysed the 5' RACE reads with MiXCR anew, one entry per CDR3 protein. The sample includes roughly 500,000 distinct CDR3 sequences, 27% of them seen just once. The sample consisted of blood. These receptors all stem from a woman in her 70s in good health.

A word on this clonotype: Germline and junction disagree at one end, which may indicate a read error. The rearrangement uses TRBV7-9 and TRBJ2-1; tentatively, D is TRBD1 (6 bases). Germline-derived CDR1 and CDR2 are SEHNR and FQNEAQ (reference sequence). The CDR3 is 16 residues long. The CDR3 sequence is CASSLLQGSSYNGQFF. The CDR3 DNA sequence: TGTGCCAGCAGCTTACTACAGGGAAGCTCCTACAATGGGCAGTTCTTC. Filled out from reference TRBV7-9 and TRBJ2-1, the complete variable domain reads DTGVSQNPRHKITKRGQNVTFRCDPISEHNRLYWYRQTLGQGPEFLTYFQNEAQLEKSRLLSDRFSAERPKGSFSTLEIQRTEQGDSAMYLCASSLLQGSSYNGQFFGPGTRLTVL.

This clonotype was counted only a few times. The rearrangement uses TRBV20-1 and TRBJ1-6; tentative D call: TRBD1 (6 bases). Germline V gene data show CDR1 as DFQATT and CDR2 as SNEGSKA (reference sequence). There are 13 residues in the CDR3. Trimming removed 3 bases from V and 12 bases from J, with 15 bases in between. CDR3 nucleotides: TGCAGTGCTAGTGGGGGGACAACCGTACCCCTCCACTTT. Protein: CSASGGTTVPLHF.

V is TRBV24-1 and J is TRBJ2-4; D gene ambiguous. The CDR3 totals 17 residues. Trimming cost V 3 bases and J 0 bases, with 14 bases left between them. CDR1 is KGHDR, CDR2 SFDVKD, per germline. Here the CDR3 DNA reads TGTGCCACCAGTGATGGCGGAACCACCCTAGCCAAAAACATTCAGTACTTC. Amino acids: CATSDGGTTLAKNIQYF.

The genes are TRBV7-9 and TRBJ1-2; 8 positions match TRBD1. V lost 4 bases, J lost 6 bases, and 4 bases stayed unmatched. CDR3 size: 13 residues. From germline, CDR1 is SEHNR and CDR2 FQNEAQ (reference sequence). The CDR3 DNA reads TGTGCCAGCAGCTCCAGGGGGCGAAATGGCTACACCTTC. Its protein is CASSSRGRNGYTF.

In this sample, this clonotype turned up a few times. The chain uses TRBV3-1 and TRBJ2-5; no definite D call. Germline V gives CDR1 LGHDT, CDR2 YNNKEL (reference sequence). Between the trimmed V and J ends, which lost 0 bases and 7 bases, there was a span of 6 bases. CDR3 size: 12 residues. As DNA, the CDR3 is TGTGCCAGCAGCCAAGATGGTCCGACCCAGTACTTC. Encoded protein: CASSQDGPTQYF.

The chain couples TRBV5-1 to TRBJ2-3; 7 nucleotides line up with TRBD1. V shed 8 bases, J shed 0 bases, and the junction held 3 bases outside the gene matches. The CDR3 loop spans 13 amino acids. CDR1 is SGHRS and CDR2 is YFSETQ in the germline V gene. In DNA form, the CDR3 reads TGCGCCAGTGGACAGGAGAGCACAGATACGCAGTATTTT. Translating gives CASGQESTDTQYF.

This clonotype has only a few counts. The CDR3 here is CASGLQISRNTGELFF. Here the CDR3 DNA reads TGTGCTAGTGGTTTGCAGATAAGTAGGAACACCGGGGAGCTGTTTTTT. The chain uses TRBV12-5 and TRBJ2-2; no firm D call. CDR1 LGHNT and CDR2 FRNRAP come from the germline V gene. V lost 2 bases to trimming and J lost 1 base, with 11 bases between them. The CDR3 covers 16 residues.

The chain is built from TRBV5-4 and TRBJ2-3; 10 positions agree with TRBD2. The V gene end was trimmed by 3 bases and the J gene end by 0 bases; junction bases not matched to a gene: 4. CDR3 length equals 16 residues. In germline, CDR1 is SGHNT, CDR2 YYREEE (reference sequence). CDR3 in DNA: TGTGCCAGCAGCTCTAGCGGGAGACGTAGCACAGATACGCAGTATTTT. Translating it yields CASSSSGRRSTDTQYF. Complete variable domain (other parts from reference TRBV5-4 and TRBJ2-3): ETGVTQSPTHLIKTRGQQVTLRCSSQSGHNTVSWYQQALGQGPQFIFQYYREEENGRGNFPPRFSGLQFPNYSSELNVNALELDDSALYLCASSSSGRRSTDTQYFGPGTRLTVL.

The DNA for the CDR3 is TGTGCCAGCACATATTCTCAAGAGACCCAGTACTTC. It specifies CASTYSQETQYF. The chain has TRBV2 and TRBJ2-5; D remains ambiguous. V was trimmed by 7 bases and J by 2 bases, leaving 8 bases between them. The CDR3 sequence is 12 residues long. Germline V CDR1 and CDR2: SNHLY, FYNNEI.

The chain recombines TRBV7-2 with TRBJ2-3, with D uncertain. V lost 6 bases, J lost 6 bases, and 19 bases lay in between. The CDR3 covers 15 residues. From germline, CDR1 is SGHTA and CDR2 FQGNSA. CDR3 bases: TGTGCCAGCAGACTTAGATCTTTCGGGCAGGATACGCAGTATTTT. Translation gives CASRLRSFGQDTQYF.

The gene calls are TRBV15 and TRBJ2-1, with TRBD1 identical over 7 bases. Near its end, the DNA agrees better with TRBJ2-5, so the J call may be wrong. The CDR3 has 14 residues. Germline CDR1 LNHNV, CDR2 YYDKDF (reference sequence). CDR3 in DNA: TGTGCCACCAGCAGACGGACAGGTCAAGAGACCCAGTACTTC. Protein sequence: CATSRRTGQETQYF.

This clonotype was seen only a few times. This sequence joins TRBV5-1 and TRBJ2-3; D not certain. Deletions cut 0 bases from V and 2 bases from J, with 10 bases between. In germline, CDR1 is SGHRS, CDR2 YFSETQ. The CDR3 is 15 residues long. Here the CDR3 reads CASSLGQINTDTQYF. CDR3 nucleotide sequence: TGCGCCAGCAGCTTGGGACAAATAAACACAGATACGCAGTATTTT.

The rearrangement links TRBV5-1 to TRBJ1-2, with 7 bases matching TRBD1. The CDR3 runs to 14 residues. CDR1 and CDR2 from the germline V gene are SGHRS and YFSETQ. V shed 4 bases and J 5 bases; nucleotides not matched to a gene: 8. The CDR3 spells CASSPGEQGYGYTF. The CDR3 DNA follows: TGCGCCAGCAGCCCGGGGGAACAGGGGTATGGCTACACCTTC.

The chain couples TRBV7-2 to TRBJ2-2; TRBD2 matches at 8 bases. The CDR3 has 16 residues. From germline, CDR1 is SGHTA and CDR2 FQGNSA. V was pared by 3 bases and J by 4 bases, with 7 bases of the junction left unmatched. DNA for the CDR3: TGTGCCAGCAGCTTTCTGGCGGGGGGCTCCACCGGGGAGCTGTTTTTT. It is translated as CASSFLAGGSTGELFF. The full variable domain, with the rest looked up from reference TRBV7-2 and TRBJ2-2, is GAGVSQSPSNKVTEKGKDVELRCDPISGHTALYWYRQSLGQGLEFLIYFQGNSAPDKSGLPSDRFSAERTGGSVSTLTIQRTQQEDSAVYLCASSFLAGGSTGELFFGEGSRLTVL.

The table lists this clonotype with a few counts. The chain recombines TRBV7-9 with TRBJ2-5, with D hard to call. The germline CDR1 and CDR2 sequences are SEHNR and FQNEAQ (reference sequence). Trimming left V 4 bases short and J 5 bases short, with 11 bases between. This CDR3 spans 13 amino acids. The CDR3 DNA reads as TGTGCCAGCAGCTCGAACGGGCCGGAGACCCAGTACTTC. It encodes CASSSNGPETQYF.

This clonotype was seen many times. V gene TRBV5-1 combines with J gene TRBJ2-3; a weak D match, TRBD2 (5 bases). Germline lookup yields CDR1 SGHRS and CDR2 YFSETQ. V lost 0 bases, J lost 3 bases, and 8 bases lay in between. The CDR3 runs to 14 residues. The CDR3 loop reads CASSLGGLTDTQYF. The CDR3 nucleotides are TGCGCCAGCAGCTTGGGCGGGTTGACAGATACGCAGTATTTT.

This chain joins TRBV12-3 or TRBV12-4 and TRBJ1-1; no definite D call. The CDR3 totals 14 residues. Deletions cut 7 bases from V and 1 base from J, with 13 bases between. The CDR3 reads CASTSQAGNTEAFF. The CDR3 DNA reads as TGTGCCAGCACCTCCCAGGCGGGGAACACTGAAGCTTTCTTT.

This chain links TRBV20-1 with TRBJ2-5; D perhaps matches TRBD2 (5 bases). Trimming shortened V by 5 bases and J by 3 bases, and 13 bases separated the two germline ends. The germline V gene encodes CDR1 DFQATT and CDR2 SNEGSKA (reference sequence). CDR3 length: 13 residues. The CDR3 reads CSAVRTGKETQYF. For the CDR3, the DNA is TGCAGTGCTGTTCGAACCGGGAAAGAGACCCAGTACTTC.

A few counts support this clonotype. This chain uses TRBV7-2 with TRBJ2-2, with 8 bases that match TRBD2. The germline V gene has CDR1 SGHTA and CDR2 FQGNSA. The CDR3 spans 16 residues. V trimming: 4 bases; J trimming: 7 bases; junction bases outside the gene matches: 11. The CDR3 DNA sequence: TGTGCCAGCAGCTCCCGGCGGGGACTAGGAGGCGGGGAGCTGTTTTTT. Translated, it gives CASSSRRGLGGGELFF.

This clonotype came up a few times. The J gene is TRBJ2-7, the V gene TRBV7-2; 7 bases agree with TRBD1. Trimming at V came to 3 bases and at J to 6 bases, leaving 5 bases not matched to a gene. The CDR3 contains 13 residues. Per germline, CDR1 SGHTA and CDR2 FQGNSA. CDR3 sequence reads: CASSFDRVLEQYF. In nucleotides, the CDR3 is TGTGCCAGCAGCTTCGACAGGGTTCTCGAGCAGTACTTC.

This clonotype was detected only a few times. The chain has TRBV29-1 and TRBJ2-7; 13 bases are shared with TRBD2. The CDR3 consists of 15 residues. Germline loops: CDR1 SQVTM, CDR2 ANQGSEA. The V segment lost 5 bases and the J segment 5 bases; nucleotides outside the gene matches: 9. The CDR3 loop reads CSVRGLAGIPNEQYF. Here the CDR3 DNA reads TGCAGCGTTCGGGGACTAGCGGGGATCCCCAACGAGCAGTACTTC.

This sequence joins TRBV5-1 and TRBJ1-1; the D gene is possibly TRBD1 (5 bases). The CDR3 is 15 amino acids. The germline gives CDR1 SGHRS, CDR2 YFSETQ. V was trimmed by 0 bases and J by 7 bases, leaving 16 bases between them. Here the CDR3 reads CASSLEPGRLGEAFF. Here the CDR3 DNA reads TGCGCCAGCAGCTTGGAGCCAGGGAGGTTGGGTGAAGCTTTCTTT. The whole variable domain, remainder taken from reference TRBV5-1 and TRBJ1-1, is KAGVTQTPRYLIKTRGQQVTLSCSPISGHRSVSWYQQTPGQGLQFLFEYFSETQRNKGNFPGRFSGRQFSNSRSEMNVSTLELGDSALYLCASSLEPGRLGEAFFGQGTRLTVV.

This rearrangement joins TRBV4-1 to TRBJ2-5; 9 bases agree with TRBD2. CDR3 length equals 17 residues. Germline CDR1 MGHRA, CDR2 YSYEKL. Unmatched junction bases numbered 10, after V lost 0 bases and J lost 5 bases. The CDR3 sequence is CASSQDSVRGGTETQYF. The CDR3, as DNA: TGCGCCAGCAGCCAAGATAGTGTGCGGGGGGGCACGGAGACCCAGTACTTC.

The chain recombines TRBV4-3 with TRBJ2-5; 8 nucleotides match TRBD2. Germline V gene sequence: CDR1 LGHNA, CDR2 YSLEER. V lost 4 bases to trimming and J lost 4 bases; unmatched junction nucleotides: 8. The CDR3 extends over 15 amino acids. The CDR3 is CASSPVLAERETQYF. In nucleotides, the CDR3 is TGCGCCAGCAGCCCGGTACTAGCGGAGAGAGAGACCCAGTACTTC.

CDR3 amino acids: CASSSGSTSGGSGELFF. In DNA form, the CDR3 reads TGTGCCAGCAGCTCCGGATCGACTAGCGGGGGCTCCGGGGAGCTGTTTTTT. The gene calls are TRBV7-6 and TRBJ2-2; 12 positions agree with TRBD2. The CDR3 loop spans 17 amino acids. Germline V CDR1 and CDR2: SGHVS, FNYEAQ. V trimming: 4 bases; J trimming: 6 bases; junction bases outside the gene matches: 9.

The sample holds a few counts of this clonotype. The rearrangement links TRBV3-1 to TRBJ2-3; D gene unclear. The CDR3 consists of 13 residues. V lost 4 bases, J lost 2 bases, and 7 bases lay in between. CDR1 LGHDT and CDR2 YNNKEL come from the germline V gene (reference sequence). CDR3 protein: CASSLAYTDTQYF. The CDR3 region has the DNA TGTGCCAGCAGCCTTGCCTACACAGATACGCAGTATTTT.

The chain carries TRBV5-1 and TRBJ2-1, with D unresolved. The V end was cut by 3 bases, the J end by 10 bases, with 14 bases between. CDR1 is SGHRS and CDR2 is YFSETQ in the germline V gene. The CDR3 is 13 residues long. The CDR3 protein is CASSSMDRGEQFF. The DNA for the CDR3 is TGCGCCAGCAGCTCCATGGATAGAGGCGAGCAGTTCTTC.

This clonotype was seen only a few times. The chain couples TRBV4-3 to TRBJ1-4; D remains unclear. Trimming took 5 bases from V and 6 from J, leaving 10 bases between them. The CDR3 has 13 residues. Germline V CDR1 and CDR2: LGHNA, YSLEER. DNA of the CDR3: TGCGCCAGCAGCATCCAGGAGGATGAAAAACTGTTTTTT. Translated, it gives CASSIQEDEKLFF.

This clonotype was seen a handful of times. In nucleotides, the CDR3 is TGTGCCAGCAGCTTATCACGGACAGGGCGAACCTACGAGCAGTACTTC. It is translated as CASSLSRTGRTYEQYF. The chain joins TRBV7-2 to TRBJ2-7, with 8 bases lining up with TRBD1. The CDR3 has 16 amino acids. V was clipped by 2 bases and J by 2 bases; unmatched bases: 8. The germline CDR1 and CDR2 sequences are SGHTA and FQGNSA.

The chain has TRBV4-3 and TRBJ2-1; the D is unclear. The CDR3 runs 16 residues. Trimming removed 1 base at V and 2 bases at J, with 12 bases between. Germline V CDR1 and CDR2: LGHNA, YSLEER. The CDR3 protein is CASSQGRPVTYNEQFF. The CDR3 coding sequence is TGCGCCAGCAGCCAAGGTAGGCCTGTGACCTACAATGAGCAGTTCTTC.